These T cell receptor beta chains were read from a single sample in a study of cytotoxic CD8 clonotypes in ibrutinib-treated CLL. This table comes from immunoSEQ multiplex PCR, and its TCRdb copy is limited to in-frame clones, with some not included. The table includes approximately 9,200 clones, 60% to 80% detected once. The sequencing here drew on PBMCs, taken before ibrutinib treatment. The receptors stem from a human donor with chronic lymphocytic leukemia. The CDR3 runs from the conserved cysteine through the conserved F or W. The order of the fields is V gene, clone size, J gene, D gene, CDR3 protein, CDR3 DNA. The D gene is left open where the match is weak. Some rows have no size entry. The others give once, few or many, or a class for an expanded clone.

v_gene: TRBV5-1
abundance: -
j_gene: TRBJ2-4
d_gene: TRBD2
CDR3aa: CASSFAGENIQYF
CDR3nt: TGCGCCAGCAGCTTCGCGGGGGAAAACATTCAGTACTTC

v_gene: TRBV9
abundance: -
j_gene: TRBJ2-3
d_gene: -
CDR3aa: CASSVDGTSTDTQYF
CDR3nt: TGTGCCAGCAGCGTAGACGGTACTAGCACAGATACGCAGTATTTT

v_gene: TRBV27
abundance: -
j_gene: TRBJ2-1
d_gene: TRBD1
CDR3aa: CASSFQGTGRVGEQFF
CDR3nt: TGTGCCAGCAGTTTCCAGGGGACAGGCCGGGTGGGTGAGCAGTTCTTC

v_gene: TRBV10-3
abundance: few
j_gene: TRBJ2-7
d_gene: -
CDR3aa: CATRDGQYEQYF
CDR3nt: TGTGCCACGCGGGACGGCCAATACGAGCAGTACTTC

v_gene: TRBV19
abundance: -
j_gene: TRBJ2-6
d_gene: TRBD1
CDR3aa: CASTTGDFGANVLTF
CDR3nt: TGTGCCAGTACGACAGGGGATTTCGGGGCCAACGTCCTGACTTTC

v_gene: TRBV7-9
abundance: medium-sized
j_gene: TRBJ2-2
d_gene: TRBD1
CDR3aa: CASRGDWTGRGNTGELFF
CDR3nt: TGTGCCAGCAGAGGAGATTGGACAGGGCGAGGAAACACCGGGGAGCTGTTTTTT

v_gene: TRBV15
abundance: -
j_gene: TRBJ2-7
d_gene: TRBD1
CDR3aa: CATSRDRGVEQYF
CDR3nt: TGTGCCACCAGCCGGGACAGGGGGGTTGAGCAGTACTTC

v_gene: TRBV2
abundance: once
j_gene: TRBJ2-3
d_gene: TRBD2
CDR3aa: CASSEARASGSYIDTQYF
CDR3nt: TGTGCCAGCAGTGAAGCGCGGGCTAGCGGGAGTTATATAGATACGCAGTATTTT

v_gene: TRBV7-9
abundance: -
j_gene: TRBJ2-7
d_gene: -
CDR3aa: CASSARTFEAQYF
CDR3nt: TGTGCCAGCAGCGCCCGGACCTTTGAGGCGCAGTACTTC

v_gene: TRBV11-3
abundance: few
j_gene: TRBJ1-3
d_gene: TRBD1
CDR3aa: CASSSKTGETYSGNTIYF
CDR3nt: TGTGCCAGCAGCTCGAAAACAGGGGAAACTTACTCTGGAAACACCATATATTTT

v_gene: TRBV11-2
abundance: -
j_gene: TRBJ1-4
d_gene: TRBD1
CDR3aa: CASSPRLGQGGEKLFF
CDR3nt: TGTGCCAGCAGCCCGAGGCTGGGACAGGGAGGTGAAAAACTGTTTTTT

v_gene: TRBV10-2
abundance: medium-sized
j_gene: TRBJ2-7
d_gene: -
CDR3aa: CASSETPSYEQYF
CDR3nt: TGCGCCAGCAGTGAGACACCCTCCTACGAGCAGTACTTC

v_gene: TRBV4-2
abundance: -
j_gene: TRBJ2-7
d_gene: TRBD1
CDR3aa: CASSPGTGGYEQYF
CDR3nt: TGTGCCAGCAGCCCAGGGACAGGGGGCTACGAGCAGTACTTC

v_gene: TRBV5-1
abundance: -
j_gene: TRBJ2-7
d_gene: -
CDR3aa: CASSPTTYEQYF
CDR3nt: TGCGCCAGCAGCCCCACGACCTACGAGCAGTACTTC

v_gene: TRBV18
abundance: few
j_gene: TRBJ1-1
d_gene: TRBD1
CDR3aa: CASSWTGEGMNTEAFF
CDR3nt: TGTGCCAGCTCATGGACAGGGGAGGGCATGAACACTGAAGCTTTCTTT

v_gene: TRBV28
abundance: -
j_gene: TRBJ2-7
d_gene: -
CDR3aa: CASSLWGASGYEQYF
CDR3nt: TGTGCCAGCAGTTTATGGGGGGCCTCTGGATACGAGCAGTACTTC

v_gene: TRBV30
abundance: -
j_gene: TRBJ2-1
d_gene: -
CDR3aa: CAWKKTTAYNEQFF
CDR3nt: TGTGCCTGGAAAAAGACGACGGCCTACAATGAGCAGTTCTTC

v_gene: TRBV9
abundance: -
j_gene: TRBJ1-1
d_gene: -
CDR3aa: CASSPRGGGTEAFF
CDR3nt: TGTGCCAGCAGCCCCCGGGGAGGGGGGACTGAAGCTTTCTTT

v_gene: TRBV30
abundance: -
j_gene: TRBJ2-7
d_gene: TRBD2
CDR3aa: CAWSPLAGVSYEQYF
CDR3nt: TGTGCCTGGAGCCCTCTAGCGGGAGTATCCTACGAGCAGTACTTC

v_gene: TRBV7-7
abundance: -
j_gene: TRBJ2-1
d_gene: TRBD1
CDR3aa: CASSLTPGTGTYNEQFF
CDR3nt: TGTGCTAGCAGCTTAACCCCCGGGACAGGGACCTACAATGAGCAGTTCTTC

v_gene: TRBV2
abundance: -
j_gene: TRBJ1-1
d_gene: TRBD1
CDR3aa: CASSRDRVGNTEAFF
CDR3nt: TGTGCCAGCAGTAGAGACAGGGTTGGGAACACTGAAGCTTTCTTT

v_gene: TRBV4-1
abundance: -
j_gene: TRBJ2-3
d_gene: -
CDR3aa: CASSQERTGTDTQYF
CDR3nt: TGCGCCAGCAGCCAAGAGCGTACAGGCACAGATACGCAGTATTTT

v_gene: TRBV6-4
abundance: -
j_gene: TRBJ1-2
d_gene: TRBD1
CDR3aa: CASSATGTGSGSYGYTF
CDR3nt: TGTGCCAGCAGTGCCACCGGGACAGGGAGTGGGTCTTATGGCTACACCTTC

v_gene: TRBV2
abundance: -
j_gene: TRBJ1-5
d_gene: -
CDR3aa: CASSGQGNQPQHF
CDR3nt: TGTGCCAGCAGTGGACAGGGCAATCAGCCCCAGCATTTT

v_gene: TRBV5-5
abundance: -
j_gene: TRBJ2-5
d_gene: TRBD2
CDR3aa: CASSQLGTSGSLHF
CDR3nt: TGTGCCAGCAGCCAACTCGGGACTAGCGGATCCCTGCACTTC

v_gene: TRBV5-1
abundance: few
j_gene: TRBJ2-7
d_gene: -
CDR3aa: CARGRAGAGEQYF
CDR3nt: TGCGCCAGAGGCCGTGCGGGGGCTGGGGAGCAGTACTTC

v_gene: TRBV5-1
abundance: -
j_gene: TRBJ2-2
d_gene: -
CDR3aa: CASKEKRVNTGELFF
CDR3nt: TGCGCCAGCAAAGAGAAGCGGGTGAACACCGGGGAGCTGTTTTTT

v_gene: TRBV5-1
abundance: medium-sized
j_gene: TRBJ2-3
d_gene: TRBD1
CDR3aa: CASSSYDRGEDTQYF
CDR3nt: TGCGCCAGCAGCTCCTACGACAGGGGTGAAGATACGCAGTATTTT

v_gene: TRBV11-3
abundance: -
j_gene: TRBJ1-1
d_gene: -
CDR3aa: CASSGNGGTEAFF
CDR3nt: TGTGCCAGCTCGGGGAACGGGGGCACTGAAGCTTTCTTT

v_gene: TRBV27
abundance: once
j_gene: TRBJ1-5
d_gene: TRBD1
CDR3aa: CASSSSRDSSNQPQHF
CDR3nt: TGTGCCAGCAGTTCGTCCCGGGACAGTAGCAATCAGCCCCAGCATTTT

v_gene: TRBV11-3
abundance: -
j_gene: TRBJ2-7
d_gene: TRBD2
CDR3aa: CASSLAGGRSYEQYF
CDR3nt: TGTGCCAGCAGCCTCGCGGGAGGGCGTAGTTACGAGCAGTACTTC

v_gene: TRBV28
abundance: -
j_gene: TRBJ2-1
d_gene: -
CDR3aa: CASSFVGSQFF
CDR3nt: TGTGCCAGCAGTTTCGTCGGATCCCAGTTCTTC

v_gene: TRBV9
abundance: -
j_gene: TRBJ1-1
d_gene: -
CDR3aa: CASSEGSEAFF
CDR3nt: TGTGCCAGCAGCGAGGGCTCTGAAGCTTTCTTT

v_gene: TRBV6-8
abundance: few
j_gene: TRBJ2-5
d_gene: -
CDR3aa: CASRGGETQYF
CDR3nt: TGTGCCAGCAGAGGCGGGGAGACCCAGTACTTC

v_gene: TRBV7-9
abundance: -
j_gene: TRBJ2-7
d_gene: TRBD2
CDR3aa: CASSSGTSGQYEQYF
CDR3nt: TGTGCCAGCAGCTCCGGGACTAGCGGACAATACGAGCAGTACTTC

v_gene: TRBV7-2
abundance: once
j_gene: TRBJ1-2
d_gene: TRBD1
CDR3aa: CASSPEQGLKGYTF
CDR3nt: TGTGCCAGCAGCCCTGAACAGGGGTTAAAGGGCTACACCTTC

v_gene: TRBV2
abundance: -
j_gene: TRBJ1-2
d_gene: TRBD1
CDR3aa: CASSGRGGTDGYTF
CDR3nt: TGTGCCAGCAGTGGTAGAGGGGGGACAGATGGCTACACCTTC

v_gene: TRBV18
abundance: -
j_gene: TRBJ2-6
d_gene: -
CDR3aa: CASSPLDSGANVLTF
CDR3nt: TGTGCCAGCTCACCATTAGACTCTGGGGCCAACGTCCTGACTTTC

v_gene: TRBV10-3
abundance: -
j_gene: TRBJ1-5
d_gene: TRBD1
CDR3aa: CAISERVKRQGGNQPQHF
CDR3nt: TGTGCCATCAGTGAGCGGGTCAAGAGACAGGGCGGCAATCAGCCCCAGCATTTT

v_gene: TRBV23-1
abundance: -
j_gene: TRBJ2-7
d_gene: -
CDR3aa: CASSPHPGRRTCNYEQYF
CDR3nt: TGCGCCAGCAGTCCCCACCCGGGCCGGAGGACTTGCAACTACGAGCAGTACTTC

v_gene: TRBV28
abundance: -
j_gene: TRBJ1-4
d_gene: -
CDR3aa: CASSFMGGRRNEKLFF
CDR3nt: TGTGCCAGCAGTTTTATGGGGGGACGGAGGAATGAAAAACTGTTTTTT

v_gene: TRBV27
abundance: -
j_gene: TRBJ1-6
d_gene: -
CDR3aa: CASRPAEGSPLHF
CDR3nt: TGTGCCAGCAGGCCAGCTGAGGGTTCACCCCTCCACTTT

v_gene: TRBV18
abundance: -
j_gene: TRBJ2-7
d_gene: TRBD2
CDR3aa: CASSPGGNSYEQYF
CDR3nt: TGTGCCAGCTCACCGGGGGGGAATTCCTACGAGCAGTACTTC

v_gene: TRBV19
abundance: -
j_gene: TRBJ1-5
d_gene: -
CDR3aa: CASTLLEGTGTRQPQHF
CDR3nt: TGTGCCAGTACCCTTCTGGAAGGTACAGGAACCCGTCAGCCCCAGCATTTT

v_gene: TRBV5-6
abundance: -
j_gene: TRBJ1-2
d_gene: -
CDR3aa: CASSSRPGRGYTF
CDR3nt: TGTGCCAGCAGCTCAAGACCGGGACGTGGCTACACCTTC

v_gene: TRBV5-1
abundance: few
j_gene: TRBJ2-5
d_gene: -
CDR3aa: CARETQYF
CDR3nt: TGCGCCCGCGAGACCCAGTACTTC

v_gene: TRBV18
abundance: -
j_gene: TRBJ2-2
d_gene: TRBD1
CDR3aa: CASSLYSTGAAGELFF
CDR3nt: TGTGCCAGCTCACTTTACTCGACAGGGGCGGCCGGGGAGCTGTTTTTT

v_gene: TRBV5-1
abundance: -
j_gene: TRBJ1-4
d_gene: -
CDR3aa: CASSSDISNEKLFF
CDR3nt: TGCGCCAGCAGTTCCGACATCTCTAATGAAAAACTGTTTTTT

v_gene: TRBV19
abundance: medium-sized
j_gene: TRBJ1-1
d_gene: -
CDR3aa: CASSGTLNTEAFF
CDR3nt: TGTGCCAGTAGCGGGACTTTGAACACTGAAGCTTTCTTT

v_gene: TRBV6-1
abundance: once
j_gene: TRBJ2-3
d_gene: -
CDR3aa: CASSEEVVVGTDTQYF
CDR3nt: TGTGCCAGCAGTGAAGAAGTGGTGGTTGGCACAGATACGCAGTATTTT

v_gene: TRBV7-8
abundance: -
j_gene: TRBJ1-1
d_gene: -
CDR3aa: CASSSLIDTLNTEAFF
CDR3nt: TGTGCCAGCAGCTCACTTATCGACACCTTAAACACTGAAGCTTTCTTT

v_gene: TRBV30
abundance: -
j_gene: TRBJ1-6
d_gene: TRBD1
CDR3aa: CAWGGTGVFSPLHF
CDR3nt: TGTGCCTGGGGAGGAACAGGGGTATTCTCACCCCTCCACTTT

v_gene: TRBV14
abundance: once
j_gene: TRBJ2-6
d_gene: -
CDR3aa: CASSQGVASRKDLTF
CDR3nt: TGTGCCAGCAGCCAAGGGGTTGCTAGTAGAAAGGACCTGACTTTC

v_gene: TRBV18
abundance: -
j_gene: TRBJ2-3
d_gene: -
CDR3aa: CASSPPEGDTQYF
CDR3nt: TGTGCCAGCTCACCACCGGAGGGAGATACGCAGTATTTT

v_gene: TRBV7-9
abundance: -
j_gene: TRBJ2-2
d_gene: TRBD2
CDR3aa: CASRRGLAGDFGELFF
CDR3nt: TGTGCCAGCAGACGAGGACTAGCGGGAGATTTCGGGGAGCTGTTTTTT